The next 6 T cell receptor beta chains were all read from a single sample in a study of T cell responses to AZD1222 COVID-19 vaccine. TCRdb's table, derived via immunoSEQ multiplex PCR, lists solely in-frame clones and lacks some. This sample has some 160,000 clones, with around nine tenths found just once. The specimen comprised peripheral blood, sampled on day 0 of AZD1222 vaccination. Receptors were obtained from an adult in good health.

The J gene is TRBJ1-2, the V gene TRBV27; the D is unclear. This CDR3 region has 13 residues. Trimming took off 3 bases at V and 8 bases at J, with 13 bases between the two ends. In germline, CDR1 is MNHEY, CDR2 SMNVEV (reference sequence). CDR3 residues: CASSFHTGGGYTF. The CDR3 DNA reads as TGTGCCAGCAGTTTTCACACCGGAGGGGGCTACACCTTC.

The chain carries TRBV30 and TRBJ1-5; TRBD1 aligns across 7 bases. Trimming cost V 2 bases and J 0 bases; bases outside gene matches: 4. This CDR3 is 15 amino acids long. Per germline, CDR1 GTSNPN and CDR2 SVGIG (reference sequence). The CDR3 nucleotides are TGTGCCTGGAGTTATGACAGGGATAGCAATCAGCCCCAGCATTTT. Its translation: CAWSYDRDSNQPQHF.

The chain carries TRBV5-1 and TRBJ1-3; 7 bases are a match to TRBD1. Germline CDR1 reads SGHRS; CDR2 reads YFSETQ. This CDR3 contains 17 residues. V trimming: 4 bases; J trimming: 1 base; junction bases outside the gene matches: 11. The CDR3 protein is CASSRNGQAGSGNTIYF. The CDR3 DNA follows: TGCGCCAGCAGCCGAAACGGACAGGCTGGGTCTGGAAACACCATATATTTT.

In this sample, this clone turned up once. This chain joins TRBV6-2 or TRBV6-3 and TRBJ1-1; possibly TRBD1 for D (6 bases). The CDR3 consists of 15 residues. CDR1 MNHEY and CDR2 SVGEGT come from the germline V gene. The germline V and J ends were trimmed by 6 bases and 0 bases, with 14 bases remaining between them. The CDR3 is CASSPQQGLNTEAFF. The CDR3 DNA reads TGTGCCAGCAGCCCCCAACAGGGACTGAACACTGAAGCTTTCTTT.

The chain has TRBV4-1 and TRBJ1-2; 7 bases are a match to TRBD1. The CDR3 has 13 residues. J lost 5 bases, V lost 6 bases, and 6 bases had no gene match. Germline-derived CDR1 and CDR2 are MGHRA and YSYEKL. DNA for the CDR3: TGCGCCAGCAGTCTGGACAGGACTTATGGCTACACCTTC. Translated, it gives CASSLDRTYGYTF.

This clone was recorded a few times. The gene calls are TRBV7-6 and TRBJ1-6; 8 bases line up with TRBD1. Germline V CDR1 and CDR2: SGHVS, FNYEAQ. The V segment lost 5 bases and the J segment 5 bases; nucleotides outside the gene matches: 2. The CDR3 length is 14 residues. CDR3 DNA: TGTGCCAGCAGCCTGGGACAGGATAATTCACCCCTCCACTTT. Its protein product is CASSLGQDNSPLHF.